The clone carrying this T cell receptor beta chain occurred a few times. As yet, its antigen is unknown. Each donor's status was that of a healthy bone marrow donor. This record belongs to a study of cytomegalovirus exposure and HLA in healthy donors. About the study: An analysis done earlier identified 100 million to 140 million unique TCR beta sequences from about 179 million T cells. Of some 410 genotyped donors, roughly 81% grouped in the Caucasian-associated ancestry cluster.

Primers included in the PCR were 60 Vbeta and 13 Jbeta primers. The assay was immunoSEQ multiplex PCR, and TCRdb's table has in-frame clones only and misses some. Here the sample spans 90,000 to 150,000 clones, 70% to 80% being singletons. General study findings and limits: Later analysis suggested most CMV-associated TCR beta chains were HLA-restricted.

The CDR3 is 16 residues long. With V trimmed by 4 bases and J by 4 bases, 8 bases remained unmatched. CDR1 SGHVS and CDR2 FQNEAQ come from the germline V gene. The source of this sequence is a woman aged 40 to 50 in good health and CMV-seropositive. Sequencing input: PBMCs. V usage is TRBV7-8 and J usage is TRBJ2-3; TRBD1 matches 10 bases. CDR3 in DNA: TGTGCCAGCAGCTGGTCCGGGACAGGGGCTGCAGATACGCAGTATTTT. It specifies CASSWSGTGAADTQYF.